The sequence of this T cell receptor beta chain was determined in a study of human T cells and chemical hapten exposure. Study context: During the roughly 26-week study period, patients had diphenylcyclopropenone applied to the scalp every week.

Time point indicated: patch test 3, about 24 weeks after DPC sensitization. Documented treatment: therapeutic diphenylcyclopropenone sensitization with weekly scalp DPC. Study-level points and caveats: Relative to control repertoires, expanded TCRs gave rise to significantly more large CDR3 similarity clusters. There was a positive correlation between PT1 expanded TCR counts and patch test score.

The study used a library that attached unique molecular identifiers to individual cDNA molecules. TCRdb re-called the RACE reads with MiXCR, one entry per CDR3 protein. The table has 90,000 to 140,000 distinct CDR3 sequences, under 35% seen once; the top ten hold 2.5% to 3.5%. As to this clonotype: What it binds is unknown.

The sequencing here drew on whole blood, taken in connection with sensitization to the hapten diphenylcyclopropenone (DPC). The TCR comes from a man aged 35 to 55 with alopecia areata. Some clones in this sample may be carry-over from other donors' samples.

The CDR3 sequence: CSVVRDSGYPLDTQYF. The CDR3 nucleotides read TGCAGCGTTGTGAGGGACTCAGGATACCCTCTAGATACGCAGTATTTT. The chain has TRBV29-1 and TRBJ2-3, with D possibly matching TRBD2 (6 bases). Trimming took off 4 bases at V and 5 bases at J, with 22 bases between the two ends. The length of the CDR3 is 16 residues. Germline CDR1 SQVTM, CDR2 ANQGSEA.